The 9 T cell receptor beta chains below come from one sample, sequenced in a study of T cells expressing NK-cell markers. TCRdb derives one entry per CDR3 protein from the 5' RACE reads, leaving out DNA. The ten most abundant clones cover roughly 0.4% of a sample with 200,000 to 300,000 distinct CDR3 sequences. The sequenced sample consisted of blood T cells: a sorted CD56 or NKG2C T cell subset, CD4+ or CD8+ T cells, or bulk PBMC T cells (not recorded which). Receptors were obtained from a young man in good health.

This rearrangement joins TRBV14 to TRBJ2-2; TCRdb gives TRBD1 as the D gene, but with no DNA this cannot be confirmed. Looked up from germline, CDR1 is SGHDN and CDR2 is FVKESK. This CDR3 has 14 amino acids. This CDR3 is CASSQNTGPGELFF.

V is TRBV20-1 and J is TRBJ2-2; the TRBD2 assignment by TCRdb is unverifiable without DNA. The V gene's germline CDR1 is DFQATT and CDR2 SNEGSKA (reference sequence). The CDR3 contains 13 residues. The CDR3 loop reads CSADGGYTGELFF.

V and J are TRBV7-6 and TRBJ2-2; the TCRdb D gene call, TRBD1, has no DNA to confirm it. CDR1 and CDR2 (germline): SGHVS, FNYEAQ. The CDR3 extends over 14 amino acids. The CDR3 spells CASSPGPGRGELFF.

The J gene is TRBJ2-5, the V gene TRBV6-1; TCRdb lists TRBD1, though no DNA is available to test this call. This CDR3 has 16 amino acids. Germline CDR1 MNHNS, CDR2 SASEGT. CDR3 sequence reads: CASTTVPDRGQETQYF.

The V gene is TRBV2, the J gene TRBJ2-6. The CDR3 is 15 residues long. CDR1 is SNHLY and CDR2 is FYNNEI in the germline V gene. The CDR3 sequence: CASSATDSGANVLTF. The complete variable domain, with remaining parts taken from reference TRBV2 and TRBJ2-6, reads EPEVTQTPSHQVTQMGQEVILRCVPISNHLYFYWYRQILGQKVEFLVSFYNNEISEKSEIFDDQFSVERPDGSNFTLKIRSTKLEDSAMYFCASSATDSGANVLTFGAGSRLTVL.

The CDR3 spells CASSFRANTGELFF. The chain uses TRBV27 and TRBJ2-2. This CDR3 contains 14 residues. The V gene's germline CDR1 is MNHEY and CDR2 SMNVEV (reference sequence).

The chain is built from TRBV29-1 and TRBJ1-2; TCRdb indicates TRBD1, and absent DNA this call remains unverified. Looked up from germline, CDR1 is SQVTM and CDR2 is ANQGSEA. This CDR3 has 13 amino acids. The CDR3 here is CSAPGQGVYGYTF.

The chain couples TRBV29-1 to TRBJ2-7; TCRdb returns TRBD2, unconfirmable since there is no DNA. The CDR3 loop spans 16 amino acids. Germline assignment: CDR1 SQVTM and CDR2 ANQGSEA. The CDR3 sequence is CSVGGTSGLSSYEQYF.

The chain joins TRBV24-1 to TRBJ2-3; lacking DNA, the TRBD1 call made by TCRdb goes unchecked. CDR1 KGHDR and CDR2 SFDVKD come from the germline V gene. This CDR3 contains 16 residues. CDR3 protein: CATSDTGQASTDTQYF.